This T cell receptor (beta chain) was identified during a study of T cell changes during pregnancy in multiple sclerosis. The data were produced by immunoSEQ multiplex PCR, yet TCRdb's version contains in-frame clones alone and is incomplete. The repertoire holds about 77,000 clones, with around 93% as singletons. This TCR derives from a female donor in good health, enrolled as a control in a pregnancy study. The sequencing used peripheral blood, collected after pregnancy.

The CDR3: CASKYRGTTGEKLFF. CDR3 in DNA: TGTGCCAGCAAGTACCGGGGGACGACGGGGGAAAAACTGTTTTTT. The chain joins TRBV28 to TRBJ1-4, with D possibly matching TRBD1 (5 bases). Germline V gene lookup returns CDR1 MDHEN and CDR2 SYDVKM. Trimming cost V 7 bases and J 8 bases, with 20 bases left between them. The CDR3 covers 15 residues.